This is a list of T cell receptor beta chains from one sample in a study of memory B cells and T cells in multiple sclerosis. The method was immunoSEQ multiplex PCR; TCRdb's version includes in-frame clones alone and lacks a portion of them. The sample carries about 42,000 clones, roughly 82% recorded once. For these TCRs, the target antigens are not known. The sequenced sample was PBMCs from blood kept in culture. These receptor sequences come from a human donor with multiple sclerosis. The conserved cysteine and the conserved F or W are not part of the CDR3 here. Each record gives: CDR3 protein, V gene, clone size, J gene. For some rows the clone size is stated as once, few or many, or as a class when expanded; others skip it.

CDR3 protein: ASSITGGNYGYT
V gene: TRBV19
clone size: few
J gene: TRBJ1-2

CDR3 protein: SVAYRVSSYEQY
V gene: TRBV29-1
clone size: NA
J gene: TRBJ2-7

CDR3 protein: ASRDREGEKLF
V gene: TRBV2
clone size: NA
J gene: TRBJ1-4

CDR3 protein: SAASGGYGYT
V gene: TRBV29-1
clone size: once
J gene: TRBJ1-2

CDR3 protein: AISESNRLGTAYEQY
V gene: TRBV10-3
clone size: NA
J gene: TRBJ2-7

CDR3 protein: AWRKPGGGSGYT
V gene: TRBV30
clone size: NA
J gene: TRBJ1-2

CDR3 protein: ASRKPGQAGGYT
V gene: TRBV6-5
clone size: NA
J gene: TRBJ1-2

CDR3 protein: ASSQSGGGGYT
V gene: TRBV16
clone size: NA
J gene: TRBJ1-2

CDR3 protein: ASTSQGGPNQPQH
V gene: TRBV19
clone size: NA
J gene: TRBJ1-5

CDR3 protein: ASSLVVAGGTDTQY
V gene: TRBV7-8
clone size: few
J gene: TRBJ2-3

CDR3 protein: ASSSRDRGLAGELF
V gene: TRBV7-8
clone size: once
J gene: TRBJ2-2

CDR3 protein: ASRETSGGLNEQF
V gene: TRBV6-4
clone size: NA
J gene: TRBJ2-1

CDR3 protein: ASSTYGSYNSPLH
V gene: TRBV6-1
clone size: NA
J gene: TRBJ1-6

CDR3 protein: ASSLAGGPVDTQY
V gene: TRBV7-2
clone size: NA
J gene: TRBJ2-3

CDR3 protein: ASSEGVGRPAEQF
V gene: TRBV2
clone size: NA
J gene: TRBJ2-1

CDR3 protein: ASSFRLLSYNSPLH
V gene: TRBV7-8
clone size: NA
J gene: TRBJ1-6

CDR3 protein: ASSPVGQGARNEQF
V gene: TRBV4-1
clone size: NA
J gene: TRBJ2-1

CDR3 protein: ASSHPVWAPNREQF
V gene: TRBV14
clone size: NA
J gene: TRBJ2-1

CDR3 protein: ASSERQGGYEQY
V gene: TRBV9
clone size: once
J gene: TRBJ2-7

CDR3 protein: ASNTLAGGPNIQY
V gene: TRBV6-6
clone size: NA
J gene: TRBJ2-4

CDR3 protein: ASSQSGGAAYEQF
V gene: TRBV19
clone size: NA
J gene: TRBJ2-1

CDR3 protein: ASSLGGNFDYNEQF
V gene: TRBV7-3
clone size: once
J gene: TRBJ2-1

CDR3 protein: ASSKDRMNTEAF
V gene: TRBV2
clone size: NA
J gene: TRBJ1-1

CDR3 protein: ASSAGQGWETQY
V gene: TRBV9
clone size: NA
J gene: TRBJ2-5

CDR3 protein: ASSFDEQY
V gene: TRBV28
clone size: NA
J gene: TRBJ2-7

CDR3 protein: ASSLTSGGTDTQY
V gene: TRBV11-2
clone size: NA
J gene: TRBJ2-3

CDR3 protein: ASMRGREAF
V gene: TRBV6-1
clone size: few
J gene: TRBJ1-1

CDR3 protein: SVMLAGGRYT
V gene: TRBV29-1
clone size: NA
J gene: TRBJ1-2

CDR3 protein: ASSSTSGGYNEQF
V gene: TRBV9
clone size: once
J gene: TRBJ2-1

CDR3 protein: ATSRDPIRGTAYNSPLH
V gene: TRBV15
clone size: NA
J gene: TRBJ1-6

CDR3 protein: ASSITGLYGYT
V gene: TRBV19
clone size: NA
J gene: TRBJ1-2

CDR3 protein: AISEPRTPFSYT
V gene: TRBV10-3
clone size: NA
J gene: TRBJ1-2

CDR3 protein: ASSLGSGFGQGRADTQY
V gene: TRBV7-2
clone size: NA
J gene: TRBJ2-3

CDR3 protein: ASRQQESSYNSPLH
V gene: TRBV13
clone size: once
J gene: TRBJ1-6

CDR3 protein: ASSPGTASYEQY
V gene: TRBV9
clone size: few
J gene: TRBJ2-7

CDR3 protein: ASSLMVAKNIQY
V gene: TRBV7-9
clone size: NA
J gene: TRBJ2-4

CDR3 protein: ASSQFLQLSSYNSPLH
V gene: TRBV4-1
clone size: few
J gene: TRBJ1-6

CDR3 protein: ASRVTGSDTQY
V gene: TRBV2
clone size: NA
J gene: TRBJ2-3

CDR3 protein: AWNARLGRGYT
V gene: TRBV30
clone size: NA
J gene: TRBJ1-2

CDR3 protein: ASSELQDTDTQY
V gene: TRBV2
clone size: NA
J gene: TRBJ2-3

CDR3 protein: ASRRTLEGTQY
V gene: TRBV6-5
clone size: NA
J gene: TRBJ2-5

CDR3 protein: ASSPQTTSNEQF
V gene: TRBV5-1
clone size: NA
J gene: TRBJ2-1

CDR3 protein: ASSVELASWTDTQY
V gene: TRBV9
clone size: NA
J gene: TRBJ2-3

CDR3 protein: ASSDRGTEAF
V gene: TRBV5-1
clone size: NA
J gene: TRBJ1-1

CDR3 protein: ASSPGGDTEAF
V gene: TRBV18
clone size: NA
J gene: TRBJ1-1

CDR3 protein: ASIVGQEASGYT
V gene: TRBV28
clone size: NA
J gene: TRBJ1-2

CDR3 protein: AWSRQGSYT
V gene: TRBV30
clone size: NA
J gene: TRBJ1-2